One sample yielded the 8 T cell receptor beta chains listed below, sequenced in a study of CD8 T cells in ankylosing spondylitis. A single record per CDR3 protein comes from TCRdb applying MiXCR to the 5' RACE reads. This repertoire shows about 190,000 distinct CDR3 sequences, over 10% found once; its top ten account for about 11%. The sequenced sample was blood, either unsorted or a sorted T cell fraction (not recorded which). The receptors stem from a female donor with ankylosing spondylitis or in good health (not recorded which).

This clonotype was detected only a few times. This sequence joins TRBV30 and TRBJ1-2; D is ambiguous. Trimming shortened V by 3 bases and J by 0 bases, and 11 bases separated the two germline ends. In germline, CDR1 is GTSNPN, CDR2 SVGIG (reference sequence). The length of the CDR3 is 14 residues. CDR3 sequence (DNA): TGTGCCTGGAGCAGTCCAAAAGCTAACTATGGCTACACCTTC. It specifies CAWSSPKANYGYTF.

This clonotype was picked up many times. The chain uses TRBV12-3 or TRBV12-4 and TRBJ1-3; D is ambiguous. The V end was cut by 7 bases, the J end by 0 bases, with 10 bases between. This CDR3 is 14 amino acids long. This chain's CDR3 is CASIEQISGNTIYF. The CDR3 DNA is TGTGCCAGCATTGAACAGATCTCTGGAAACACCATATATTTT.

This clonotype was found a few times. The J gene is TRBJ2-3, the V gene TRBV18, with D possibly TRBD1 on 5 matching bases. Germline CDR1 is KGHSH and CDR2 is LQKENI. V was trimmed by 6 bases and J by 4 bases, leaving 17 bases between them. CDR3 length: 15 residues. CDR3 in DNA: TGTGCCAGCTCCAGGGCAGTGGCGATGGCAGATACGCAGTATTTT. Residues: CASSRAVAMADTQYF. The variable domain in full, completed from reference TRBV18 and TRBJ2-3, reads NAGVMQNPRHLVRRRGQEARLRCSPMKGHSHVYWYRQLPEEGLKFMVYLQKENIIDESGMPKERFSAEFPKEGPSILRIQQVVRGDSAAYFCASSRAVAMADTQYFGPGTRLTVL.

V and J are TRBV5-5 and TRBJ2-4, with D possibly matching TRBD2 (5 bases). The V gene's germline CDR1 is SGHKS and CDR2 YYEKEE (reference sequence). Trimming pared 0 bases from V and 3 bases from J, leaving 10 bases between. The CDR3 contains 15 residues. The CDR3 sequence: CASSLGARDKNIQYF. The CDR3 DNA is TGTGCCAGCAGCTTGGGGGCCCGGGACAAAAACATTCAGTACTTC. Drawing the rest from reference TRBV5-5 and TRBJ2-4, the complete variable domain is DAGVTQSPTHLIKTRGQQVTLRCSPISGHKSVSWYQQVLGQGPQFIFQYYEKEERGRGNFPDRFSARQFPNYSSELNVNALLLGDSALYLCASSLGARDKNIQYFGAGTRLSVL.

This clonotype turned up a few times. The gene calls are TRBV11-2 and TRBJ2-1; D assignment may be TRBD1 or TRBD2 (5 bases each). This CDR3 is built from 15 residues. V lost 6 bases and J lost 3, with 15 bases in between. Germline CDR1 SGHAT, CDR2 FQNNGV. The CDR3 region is CASREGTELYNEQFF. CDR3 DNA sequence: TGTGCCAGCAGGGAAGGGACGGAACTCTACAATGAGCAGTTCTTC.

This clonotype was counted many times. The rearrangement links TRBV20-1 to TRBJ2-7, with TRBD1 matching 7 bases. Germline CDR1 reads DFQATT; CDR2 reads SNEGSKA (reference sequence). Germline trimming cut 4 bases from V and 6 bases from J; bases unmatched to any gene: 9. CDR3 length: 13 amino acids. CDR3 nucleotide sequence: TGCAGTGCTAATTCGGTAGGGGGCAGCGAGCAGTACTTC. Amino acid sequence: CSANSVGGSEQYF.

Here the CDR3 DNA reads TGTGCCAGCAGTAGACTAGCGGGAGTTACGGCGGGGGCCAACGTCCTGACTTTC. Encoded protein: CASSRLAGVTAGANVLTF. This chain connects TRBV27 to TRBJ2-6; 12 bases align to TRBD2. Germline CDR1 is MNHEY and CDR2 is SMNVEV (reference sequence). The ends lost 5 bases at V and 4 bases at J; junction bases unmatched: 9. The CDR3 covers 18 residues.

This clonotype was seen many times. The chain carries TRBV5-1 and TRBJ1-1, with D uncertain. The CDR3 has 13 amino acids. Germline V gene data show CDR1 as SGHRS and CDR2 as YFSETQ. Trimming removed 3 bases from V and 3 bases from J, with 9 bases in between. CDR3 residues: CASSSRKDTEAFF. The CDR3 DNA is TGCGCCAGCAGCTCGCGAAAGGACACTGAAGCTTTCTTT.